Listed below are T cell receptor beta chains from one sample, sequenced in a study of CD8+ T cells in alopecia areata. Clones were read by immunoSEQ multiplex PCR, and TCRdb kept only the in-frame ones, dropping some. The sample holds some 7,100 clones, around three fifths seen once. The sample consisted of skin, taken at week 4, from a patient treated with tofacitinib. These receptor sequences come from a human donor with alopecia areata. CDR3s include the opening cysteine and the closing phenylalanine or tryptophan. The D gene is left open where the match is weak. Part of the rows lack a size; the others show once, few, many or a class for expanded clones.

TGTGCCAGCAGCTTAGGGACAGGGGAACCCTCCTACAATGAGCAGTTCTTC | CASSLGTGEPSYNEQFF | 17 | TRBV7-9 | - | TRBJ2-1 | TRBD1
TGTGCCAGTAGTGTCTCAAAGGGGTCCACTGAAGCTTTCTTT | CASSVSKGSTEAFF | 14 | TRBV19 | - | TRBJ1-1 | -
TGTGCCATCAGTGAGTCGACAGGGGGTGGGCAGTACTTC | CAISESTGGGQYF | 13 | TRBV10-3 | - | TRBJ2-7 | TRBD1
TGTGCCAGCAGGCGACAGGGATCAGATACGCAGTATTTT | CASRRQGSDTQYF | 13 | TRBV14 | - | TRBJ2-3 | TRBD1
TGCGCCAGCAGCCAAGATCTGGGGAATAGCAATCAGCCCCAGCATTTT | CASSQDLGNSNQPQHF | 16 | TRBV4-1 | - | TRBJ1-5 | -
TGTGCCACCAGCAGAGAGGGAGGCGCCTATGGCTACACCTTC | CATSREGGAYGYTF | 14 | TRBV15 | - | TRBJ1-2 | -
TGTGCCAGCAGCTTAGCGCGTCAAACAGTAGCGGGATTATACGAGCAGTACTTC | CASSLARQTVAGLYEQYF | 18 | TRBV7-8 | - | TRBJ2-7 | TRBD2
TGTGCCAGCAGTGGTGCGACAGGACCTTATGGCTACACCTTC | CASSGATGPYGYTF | 14 | TRBV2 | - | TRBJ1-2 | -
TGTGCCAGCAGCGCATGGTCGCAAAGGGACACTGAAGCTTTCTTT | CASSAWSQRDTEAFF | 15 | TRBV9 | - | TRBJ1-1 | -
TGCGCCAGCAGTCAACCCTTGCGGGGGATTCAGTATAGCAATCAGCCCCAGCATTTT | CASSQPLRGIQYSNQPQHF | 19 | TRBV23-1 | - | TRBJ1-5 | -
TGTGCCAGCAGCCCCCGATTTGGCTCGTCGGACGGAGAGACCCAGTACTTC | CASSPRFGSSDGETQYF | 17 | TRBV11-2 | few | TRBJ2-5 | -
TGTGCCAGCAGCTCAGGGGGCTTCAATCAGCCCCAGCATTTT | CASSSGGFNQPQHF | 14 | TRBV7-8 | - | TRBJ1-5 | TRBD1
TGTGCCAGCAGCCTAGACCGACCTCTAGGACTAGCGGGGAACACCGGGGAGCTGTTTTTT | CASSLDRPLGLAGNTGELFF | 20 | TRBV11-2 | - | TRBJ2-2 | TRBD2
TGTGCCAGCAGCTATGACAGGCGACGAACGAACACTGAAGCTTTCTTT | CASSYDRRRTNTEAFF | 16 | TRBV7-2 | - | TRBJ1-1 | -
TGTGCCAGCAGTTTATTACGGATCCTGACGGATTCACCCCTCCACTTT | CASSLLRILTDSPLHF | 16 | TRBV28 | - | TRBJ1-6 | -
TGCAGCGTTGATAGCCAGGGCCCCTATGGCTACACCTTC | CSVDSQGPYGYTF | 13 | TRBV29-1 | - | TRBJ1-2 | -
TGTGCCAACTCAGCCACAGGGGACCAGCCCCAGCATTTT | CANSATGDQPQHF | 13 | TRBV10-3 | - | TRBJ1-5 | TRBD1
TGTGCCAGCAGTTCTGCATTTATGAACACTGAAGCTTTCTTT | CASSSAFMNTEAFF | 14 | TRBV27 | - | TRBJ1-1 | -
TGCGCCAGCAGTCATTTGGCAGGGAAATACTATAATTCACCCCTCCACTTT | CASSHLAGKYYNSPLHF | 17 | TRBV23-1 | - | TRBJ1-6 | -
TGTGCCAGCAGCGGTGGGTCGGGTATCCCCTCTTACGAGCAGTACTTC | CASSGGSGIPSYEQYF | 16 | TRBV5-4 | - | TRBJ2-7 | -
TGTGCCAGCAGCCCGAGGAGGGGGACAAGAGATACGCAGTATTTT | CASSPRRGTRDTQYF | 15 | TRBV9 | few | TRBJ2-3 | -
TGTGCCAGCAGCTTTCAGGGAGGGAACACTGAAGCTTTCTTT | CASSFQGGNTEAFF | 14 | TRBV7-9 | - | TRBJ1-1 | -
TGTGCCAGCAGTTTCGTTAATGGGTACACAGATACGCAGTATTTT | CASSFVNGYTDTQYF | 15 | TRBV27 | few | TRBJ2-3 | -
TGTGCCAGCAGCTTAGAAGGGACAGGGGGGTTAGTCGGGGAGCTGTTTTTT | CASSLEGTGGLVGELFF | 17 | TRBV7-6 | - | TRBJ2-2 | TRBD1
TGTGCCAGTAGTAAAACTCGGATGGGGACCCAGTACTTC | CASSKTRMGTQYF | 13 | TRBV19 | - | TRBJ2-5 | -
TGTGCCAGCAGCTTGACCGGGGCCAACGTCCTGACTTTC | CASSLTGANVLTF | 13 | TRBV5-5 | - | TRBJ2-6 | -
TGTGCCAGCAGAGACAGGGGAGCGGGGTCAAAAGAGACCCAGTACTTC | CASRDRGAGSKETQYF | 16 | TRBV2 | - | TRBJ2-5 | -
TGTGCCAGCAGCTTGGGAACAGGAGGTCCGGGGCATTTT | CASSLGTGGPGHF | 13 | TRBV5-5 | - | TRBJ1-1 | -